A single TCR beta chain is shown here with its context. Its antigen is unknown. V was shortened by 6 bases and J by 5 bases, with 14 bases between the two germline ends. Germline CDR1 is SNHLY and CDR2 is FYNNEI. The CDR3 has 15 residues. This record belongs to a study of cytomegalovirus exposure and HLA in healthy donors. Study summary: Genotyping of some 400 donors showed that approximately 83% belonged to the Caucasian-associated ancestry cluster. Study observations and caveats: A missense variant in DCLRE1C was later tied to TCR beta V- and J-gene trimming.

The PCR employed 60 Vbeta primers together with 13 Jbeta primers. This table comes from immunoSEQ multiplex PCR, and its TCRdb copy is limited to in-frame clones, with some not included. The data show 54,000 or so clones, less than 85% seen once. The chain has TRBV2 and TRBJ1-6; D is ambiguous. This clonotype originated in a woman aged 55-69 years in good health and CMV-seropositive. Sequenced input: PBMCs. CDR3 region: CASRLTGGDNSPLHF. Written as DNA, the CDR3 is TGTGCCAGCAGGTTAACGGGTGGTGATAATTCACCCCTCCACTTT.